This TCR beta chain emerged from a study of blood T cells in healthy people across ages (dated by TCRdb to the mid-2010s). About the study as a whole: In model experiments, template switching captured roughly one uniquely barcoded TCR beta cDNA molecule for every two T cells. The donors were split into four age groups: young (average 16 years), middle-aged (39), aged (over 55) and long-lived (roughly 86). Two additional independent replicas of 1 million unique cDNA reads from the same blood draw were analyzed for two donors (one aged 18 to 29 and one aged 80 or older). To avoid experimental bias, donors of different ages were spread randomly across the sequencing lanes. The study measured age-related changes in TCR beta repertoire diversity using deep sequencing normalized with unique cDNA molecular identifiers. What the authors observed across the whole study: Because profiling used bulk unsorted PBMCs, naive and antigen-experienced compartments could not be compared conclusively. Compared with the aged group, the long-lived group had more naive CD4+ T cells, fewer expanded clones and increased TCR diversity, suggesting age selection. The CMV infection status of donors was not known, potentially confounding age-related changes in expanded clonotypes. As age increased, observed TCR beta diversity per million T cells dropped in a roughly linear way, and a significant reduction was already evident by age around 41. Estimates of total diversity based on one million sequenced T cells were considered lower bounds and underestimates. Observed TCR beta diversity correlated strongly with the percentage of naive T cells measured by flow cytometry.

Libraries came from 5' RACE. Sequencing instrument: Illumina HiSeq 2500. A second PCR of about 6 to 11 cycles was performed with a sample-barcoded 5' primer and a J-beta primer mix. A unique molecular identifier was introduced onto each TCR beta cDNA molecule by a template-switch 5' adaptor carrying 12 random nucleotides. Each sample yielded at least 2.5 million CDR3-containing paired-end reads. The Mint cDNA synthesis kit, primed by a TRBC-specific oligonucleotide, was used to synthesize first-strand cDNA from all RNA. All cDNA was treated with uracil-DNA glycosylase and then went through a first 18-cycle PCR with the universal primers M1SS and BC2_uni_R. The source study handled its data this way. For normalization, 1 million high-quality reads were randomly selected from each sample, with every read carrying a distinct molecular identifier. Instead of being binned into consensus sequences, reads that shared molecular identifiers were thrown out. CDR3 identification, clonotype clustering and error correction used MiTCR with a Q25 quality threshold and the strictest error-elimination algorithm. A nonparametric unseen species model using Euler transformation provided a lower-bound estimate of total TCR beta diversity. TCRdb's own reprocessing of the public reads used fastp at Q25 and MiXCR and kept productive beta chains. CDR3 protein duplicates are merged, each entry listing the most common genes and DNA. The V and J calls and clone size are TCRdb's, not the authors'. This sample holds about 1.6 million distinct CDR3 sequences; about 35% were observed only once. 11% of the sample is held by the ten biggest clonotypes.

Comments on this clonotype: This receptor's antigen is unknown. No base quality information exists; no much larger clone differs at one position.

Donors were 35 to 40 systemically healthy Caucasian individuals from Russia aged about 6 to 100 years. Each donor gave roughly 9 milliliters of peripheral blood, drawn into EDTA-treated Vacutainer tubes. PBMCs were isolated by Ficoll-Paque density-gradient centrifugation, with at least 7 million obtained per sample. Trizol reagent was used to extract total RNA from the PBMCs, yielding at least 5 micrograms per sample. For every donor, an aliquot of PBMCs went through flow cytometry to measure the percentages of naive CD45RAhigh/CD27high T cells. The material sequenced was blood. This sequence originates from a woman between 25 and 40 years old in good health.

Here the CDR3 is given as CASSQDIRRNQPQHF. The DNA sequence follows: TGTGCCAGCAGCCAAGACATTAGGAGAAATCAGCCCCAGCATTTT. This sequence uses TRBV7-2 and TRBJ1-5; confidence is insufficient to name the D gene. V and J lose 5 bases and 4 bases, and a span of 15 bases separates them. The germline V gene supplies CDR1 SGHTA and CDR2 FQGNSA. The CDR3 starts with the cysteine, ends with the phenylalanine, and has 15 residues. Solely the CDR3 DNA is kept, with 45 bases framed from the first base.